The present entry profiles one TCR beta chain with its context. What antigen it recognizes has not been identified. The sample holds no much larger clone one base away, and base qualities are not on file. The time point label here, explained by the study, means: about 28 days (+/-7) after the second vaccine dose. AZD1222 recipients given second doses at about 4 weeks or at about 12 weeks were pooled, since spike-specific TCR depth and breadth were not found to differ between the two schedules. Vaccinee samples came from UK trials COV001 and COV002, including a single-blind randomized controlled phase 2/3 trial of AZD1222 (ChAdOx1 nCoV-19) in healthy adults. For TCRbeta chain sequencing, PBMC samples from trial participants were taken at day 0 and at day 28 after the second dose. V gives up 2 bases and J gives up 6 bases, and the segment between their germline ends measures 16 bases. Spanning cysteine to phenylalanine, the CDR3 consists of 16 amino acids. The kept DNA is CDR3 alone, 48 bases in frame from the first base. As encoded in the germline V gene, CDR1 is MNHEY while CDR2 is SVGEGT.

These data originate in a study of T cell responses to AZD1222 COVID-19 vaccine (dated by TCRdb to the early 2020s). Regarding the research as a whole: TCR sequencing covered fewer than 250 trial participants: nearly 210 given two doses of AZD1222 and 26 given two doses of MenACWY control vaccine. Trial participants were enrolled into age subgroups of 18-55, 56-69 and 70-plus years, which contained about 150, 27 and 61 TCR-sequenced participants, respectively. Summary of the overall study and its limitations: Because no day 14 peak-response samples were available, the repertoires could be characterized only after the peak T cell response. Epitopes outside the regions mutated in the B.1.351 and B.1.1.7 variants were reportedly recognized by nearly half of the unique spike-specific TCRs. The whole spike protein was spanned by vaccine-associated CD4 TCRs, and dominant responses were seen in regions 160-218 and 743-854. Most participants were white British and females outnumbered males, and the authors suggested that clonal diversity may have been underestimated. The 56-69-year group was small, and its depth increase did not reach significance, likely because of low power. After two AZD1222 doses, both the breadth and the depth of spike-specific TCRs were significantly higher than at day 0 and than in MenACWY recipients. Conclusions about previously exposed vaccinees were limited because only a handful of AZD1222 recipients were SARS-CoV-2 seropositive at baseline.

The CDR3 regions of human TCRbeta chains were subjected to immunosequencing. From the authors' description of their analysis: TCRs in the repertoires were matched against a reference library of SARS-CoV-2-specific TCRs that had been generated with the MIRA antigen-specificity platform. Breadth was defined as the fraction of unique TCRs that were SARS-CoV-2-associated, and depth was defined as the fraction of total T cells that were SARS-CoV-2-associated. Using the MIRA data, each spike-specific TCR was mapped to the spike region that the TCR reacts to and placed in a CD4 or CD8 class. Log10-transformed breadth and depth values were compared by one-way ANOVA with Sidak's multiple comparisons tests. Here the immuneACCESS table is served through TCRdb, limited to in-frame sequences with V and J called. Missing clones are a known gap in these copies; in checked studies unresolved V genes cover under half, and the rest lacks a known reason. V and J calls and clone size are as listed in that table; D and trimming were resolved from the DNA. The sample includes approximately 120,000 clones, with 88% observed a single time. Of the sample, more than 5.5% is held by the ten largest clones.

The sample consisted of peripheral blood, taken 28 days after the second AZD1222 dose. The clonotype comes from an adult who received the AZD1222 COVID-19 vaccine. The sequence is built from TRBV6-2 or TRBV6-3 and TRBJ2-2, and possibly TRBD2, on 5 matching bases. The DNA reads as follows: TGTGCCAGCAGTTACGGACGCCTCCTCGGGGCCGGGGAGCTGTTTTTT. Its amino acids are CASSYGRLLGAGELFF.